Listed below are T cell receptor beta chains from one sample, sequenced in a study of blood T cell repertoires in COVID-19. Clones were sequenced by immunoSEQ multiplex PCR, and TCRdb holds only the in-frame ones, with some missing. The sample lists about 120,000 clones, approximately 92% seen once, with about 29% in the top ten. The sample was peripheral blood. These receptors came from an older man with active or convalescent COVID-19. The CDR3 runs from the conserved cysteine through the conserved F or W. D genes are given only for firm matches. Clone size is given for some rows only: seen once, a few or many times, or a class if the clone is expanded.

clone size	V gene	D gene	J gene	CDR3 protein	CDR3 DNA
NA	TRBV28	NA	TRBJ2-7	CASRQGGSTYEQYF	TGTGCCAGCAGACAAGGGGGTTCCACCTACGAGCAGTACTTC
NA	TRBV24-1	NA	TRBJ1-3	CATAADGNTIYF	TGTGCCACCGCCGCGGATGGAAACACCATATATTTT
NA	TRBV19	TRBD1	TRBJ2-6	CASTLGTGGSSGANVLTF	TGTGCCAGTACCTTAGGGACAGGGGGGTCCTCTGGGGCCAACGTCCTGACTTTC
NA	TRBV28	NA	TRBJ1-1	CASSLNSVSFF	TGTGCCAGCAGTTTAAACTCGGTTTCTTTCTTT
NA	TRBV27	TRBD1	TRBJ2-7	CATKDRGDYEQYF	TGTGCCACCAAGGACAGGGGAGACTACGAGCAGTACTTC
NA	TRBV19	TRBD1	TRBJ2-1	CASSQGAQGGEQFF	TGTGCCAGTAGCCAGGGGGCGCAGGGAGGTGAGCAGTTCTTC
NA	TRBV28	TRBD1	TRBJ1-1	CASSRGQSAEAFF	TGTGCCAGCAGTCGGGGACAGAGCGCTGAAGCTTTCTTT
NA	TRBV7-3	NA	TRBJ1-2	CASRSGPNAVYGYTF	TGTGCCAGCAGGTCGGGTCCTAATGCGGTCTATGGCTACACCTTC
NA	TRBV28	NA	TRBJ1-2	CASTRETGLMLYGYTF	TGTGCCAGCACTCGTGAGACAGGTCTTATGTTGTATGGCTACACCTTC
NA	TRBV7-9	TRBD1	TRBJ2-7	CASSSQDRGSYEQYF	TGTGCCAGCAGCTCTCAGGACAGGGGAAGCTACGAGCAGTACTTC
NA	TRBV27	TRBD1	TRBJ1-3	CASSRDRSGRDTIYF	TGTGCCAGCAGTCGGGACAGGTCGGGGAGAGACACCATATATTTT
NA	TRBV5-5	TRBD1	TRBJ2-5	CASRSDRDQETQYF	TGTGCCAGCAGGAGTGACAGGGACCAAGAGACCCAGTACTTC
NA	TRBV29-1	TRBD2	TRBJ2-1	CSVERREAGERNEQFF	TGCAGCGTTGAAAGAAGAGAGGCGGGGGAACGGAATGAGCAGTTCTTC
NA	TRBV18	NA	TRBJ2-5	CASSPQGQETQYF	TGTGCCAGCTCACCCCAGGGCCAAGAGACCCAGTACTTC
NA	TRBV5-6	TRBD1	TRBJ1-2	CASSPLGQGARGYTF	TGTGCCAGCAGCCCTCTGGGACAGGGGGCTCGGGGCTACACCTTC
NA	TRBV21-1	NA	TRBJ2-1	CASSRGLAWFF	TGTGCCAGCAGCCGCGGACTAGCTTGGTTCTTC
once	TRBV5-1	NA	TRBJ1-2	CASSRTADGYTF	TGCGCCAGCAGCCGGACAGCGGATGGCTACACCTTC
few	TRBV4-1	TRBD2	TRBJ2-1	CASSRNLLANNEQFF	TGCGCCAGCAGCCGAAACCTACTAGCGAACAATGAGCAGTTCTTC
NA	TRBV6-5	TRBD1	TRBJ1-6	CASSRDSDSPLHF	TGTGCCAGCAGCAGGGACAGCGATTCACCCCTCCACTTT
NA	TRBV5-8	TRBD1	TRBJ2-2	CASSLAGGTGELFF	TGTGCCAGCAGCTTGGCAGGGGGCACCGGGGAGCTGTTTTTT
once	TRBV29-1	TRBD1	TRBJ2-3	CSVGGITGASTDTQYF	TGCAGCGTTGGGGGGATCACAGGGGCTAGCACAGATACGCAGTATTTT
NA	TRBV30	TRBD1	TRBJ1-2	CAWSVLWETGAIYGYTF	TGTGCCTGGAGTGTACTGTGGGAAACAGGGGCAATCTATGGCTACACCTTC
NA	TRBV11-2	NA	TRBJ2-5	CASSFGQQETQYF	TGTGCCAGCAGCTTCGGACAGCAAGAGACCCAGTACTTC
once	TRBV19	NA	TRBJ1-3	CASSISSSGNTIYF	TGTGCCAGTAGTATTTCGAGCTCTGGAAACACCATATATTTT
NA	TRBV9	TRBD2	TRBJ2-3	CASSELAGVEEDTQYF	TGTGCCAGCAGCGAACTAGCGGGAGTTGAGGAAGATACGCAGTATTTT
NA	TRBV28	NA	TRBJ1-6	CASAGGASPLHF	TGTGCCAGCGCCGGGGGGGCTTCACCCCTCCACTTT
NA	TRBV6-1	TRBD2	TRBJ2-5	CASSEGTSGRETQYF	TGTGCCAGCAGTGAAGGGACTAGCGGGAGAGAGACCCAGTACTTC
NA	TRBV18	NA	TRBJ1-1	CASSPDTSYTEAFF	TGTGCCAGCTCACCGGACACCTCCTACACTGAAGCTTTCTTT
NA	TRBV11-2	NA	TRBJ2-5	CASAGETQYF	TGTGCCAGCGCGGGGGAGACCCAGTACTTC
NA	TRBV20-1	NA	TRBJ1-3	CSASSGSSGNTIYF	TGCAGTGCTAGTTCCGGGAGCTCTGGAAACACCATATATTTT
NA	TRBV5-5	NA	TRBJ2-3	CASSLSGDSTDTQYF	TGTGCCAGCAGCTTGTCGGGAGATAGCACAGATACGCAGTATTTT
NA	TRBV27	NA	TRBJ1-5	CASSFQGDDQPQHF	TGTGCCAGCAGTTTCCAGGGCGACGATCAGCCCCAGCATTTT
NA	TRBV5-1	TRBD1	TRBJ2-3	CASSGGQVTTDTQYF	TGCGCCAGCAGCGGGGGACAGGTAACCACAGATACGCAGTATTTT
NA	TRBV30	NA	TRBJ1-1	CAWNLVRTEAFF	TGTGCCTGGAATCTAGTACGCACTGAAGCTTTCTTT
few	TRBV11-3	NA	TRBJ2-2	CASSSKHRDTGELFF	TGTGCCAGCAGCTCCAAGCACAGGGATACCGGGGAGCTGTTTTTT
NA	TRBV7-9	TRBD1	TRBJ2-7	CASRIGQGAIYEQYF	TGTGCCAGCAGGATCGGACAGGGGGCTATCTACGAGCAGTACTTC
NA	TRBV5-1	NA	TRBJ2-6	CASSFSSGANVLTF	TGCGCCAGCAGTTTCAGCTCTGGGGCCAACGTCCTGACTTTC
NA	TRBV28	NA	TRBJ2-7	CASSTHRYEQYF	TGTGCCAGCAGTACCCACAGATACGAGCAGTACTTC
NA	TRBV5-5	TRBD2	TRBJ2-3	CASSWTSGIFGASTDTQYF	TGTGCCAGCAGCTGGACTAGCGGGATATTCGGTGCTAGCACAGATACGCAGTATTTT
few	TRBV28	NA	TRBJ2-1	CASGPPDTWREQFF	TGTGCCAGCGGCCCACCGGACACCTGGCGGGAGCAGTTCTTC
NA	TRBV5-1	TRBD2	TRBJ2-7	CASSLAGTHYEQYF	TGCGCCAGCAGCCTAGCGGGAACACACTACGAGCAGTACTTC
NA	TRBV14	NA	TRBJ1-4	CASSQDRIEKLFF	TGTGCCAGCAGCCAAGACAGAATTGAAAAACTGTTTTTT
NA	TRBV9	NA	TRBJ1-2	CASSVKEAPANYGYTF	TGTGCCAGCAGCGTAAAGGAGGCCCCGGCTAACTATGGCTACACCTTC
NA	TRBV6-6	NA	TRBJ2-1	CASSGQSSYNEQFF	TGTGCCAGCAGCGGACAATCCTCCTACAATGAGCAGTTCTTC
NA	TRBV5-5	NA	TRBJ1-5	CASSAGATNNQPQHF	TGTGCCAGCAGCGCTGGAGCGACTAACAATCAGCCCCAGCATTTT
NA	TRBV30	TRBD1	TRBJ1-5	CAWSAARTGDSNQPQHF	TGTGCCTGGAGTGCAGCCCGGACAGGGGATAGCAATCAGCCCCAGCATTTT
NA	TRBV30	TRBD1	TRBJ2-7	CAWSVNRGPYEQYF	TGTGCCTGGAGTGTAAACAGGGGGCCCTACGAGCAGTACTTC
NA	TRBV5-1	NA	TRBJ1-4	CASRDTNEKLFF	TGCGCCAGCAGGGACACCAATGAAAAACTGTTTTTT